This passage covers 32 T cell receptor beta chains from one sample sequenced in a study of blood T cell repertoires in COVID-19. TCRdb's copy holds only in-frame clones and misses some; the assay was immunoSEQ multiplex PCR. The sample lists about 130,000 clones, 70% to 90% occurring once. Sample: peripheral blood. Receptor source: a human donor in a cohort sampled during active COVID-19.

The genes are TRBV12-3 or TRBV12-4 and TRBJ1-5, with a tentative D call TRBD1 (5 bases). The CDR3 length is 13 residues. V was pared by 6 bases and J by 6 bases, with 12 bases between. CDR3 DNA: TGTGCCAGCAGACCACAGGAGTCTCAGCCCCAGCATTTT. It yields the protein CASRPQESQPQHF.

This chain joins TRBV15 and TRBJ2-2, with D unclear. The CDR3 covers 16 residues. The germline V gene has CDR1 LNHNV and CDR2 YYDKDF (reference sequence). Trimming took off 1 base at V and 3 bases at J, with 12 bases between the two ends. CDR3 sequence (DNA): TGTGCCACCAGCAGAGGACCGGGTATGGACACCGGGGAGCTGTTTTTT. This sequence encodes CATSRGPGMDTGELFF.

This clone was observed once. The chain links TRBV6-5 to TRBJ2-5; 9 bases are a match to TRBD2. The trim removed 2 bases at V and 3 bases at J, leaving 7 bases unmatched. The germline V gene encodes CDR1 MNHEY and CDR2 SVGAGI. The CDR3 sequence is 16 residues long. CDR3 nucleotides: TGTGCCAGCAGTTACGGGGCCCTAGCGGGGAAAGAGACCCAGTACTTC. As protein: CASSYGALAGKETQYF.

This chain joins TRBV27 and TRBJ1-6, with D perhaps matching TRBD1 (5 bases). In germline, CDR1 is MNHEY, CDR2 SMNVEV (reference sequence). V lost 4 bases to trimming and J lost 1 base, with 32 bases between them. The CDR3 totals 23 residues. The CDR3 region is CASSSTPWDQGIIKRSYNSPLHF. The CDR3 DNA sequence: TGTGCCAGCAGTTCAACTCCGTGGGATCAGGGCATAATCAAGAGATCCTATAATTCACCCCTCCACTTT.

The genes are TRBV6-1 and TRBJ1-2, with a possible D match to TRBD1 (5 bases). V lost 3 bases and J 0 bases, leaving 17 bases between the germline ends. The length of the CDR3 is 17 residues. Looked up from germline, CDR1 is MNHNS and CDR2 is SASEGT. Here the CDR3 reads CASSDPAGPSSNYGYTF. CDR3 DNA sequence: TGTGCCAGCAGTGACCCCGCGGGACCTTCTTCTAACTATGGCTACACCTTC.

This clone was counted a few times. This rearrangement joins TRBV19 to TRBJ1-1; 9 nucleotides agree with TRBD1. The CDR3 runs 16 residues. Unmatched junction bases numbered 5, after V lost 3 bases and J lost 0 bases. The germline gives CDR1 LNHDA, CDR2 SQIVND (reference sequence). The CDR3 region has the DNA TGTGCCAGTAGTATGATGACAGGGGGGTTGAACACTGAAGCTTTCTTT. This sequence encodes CASSMMTGGLNTEAFF.

This clone has only one observation. The chain recombines TRBV15 with TRBJ2-1; 12 nucleotides line up with TRBD2. The CDR3 consists of 20 residues. V lost 0 bases to trimming and J lost 0 bases; unmatched junction nucleotides: 9. Germline V gene sequence: CDR1 LNHNV, CDR2 YYDKDF (reference sequence). The CDR3 DNA reads as TGTGCCACCAGCAGAGACCTTCCGACTAGCGGGGGACTCTCCTACAATGAGCAGTTCTTC. Translation gives CATSRDLPTSGGLSYNEQFF.

The rearrangement uses TRBV5-4 and TRBJ2-1; a possible D gene is TRBD2 (5 bases). V was shortened by 4 bases and J by 6 bases, with 20 bases between the two germline ends. CDR3 length: 16 amino acids. CDR1 SGHNT and CDR2 YYREEE come from the germline V gene (reference sequence). The CDR3 loop reads CASSGPGGPAVNEQFF. The DNA for the CDR3 is TGTGCCAGCAGCGGACCCGGAGGCCCGGCTGTCAATGAGCAGTTCTTC.

The rearrangement links TRBV7-3 to TRBJ2-7; 9 positions match TRBD2. The CDR3 contains 13 residues. Germline V CDR1 and CDR2: SGHTA, FQGTGA. V shed 5 bases and J 6 bases; nucleotides not matched to a gene: 5. CDR3 DNA sequence: TGTGCCAGCAGCGTATCGACTAGCGGCGAGCAGTACTTC. Amino acids: CASSVSTSGEQYF.

This clone was detected only a few times. V is TRBV10-2 and J is TRBJ2-7, with 8 positions matching TRBD1. V lost 4 bases and J lost 2; bases outside the gene matches: 4. CDR1 is WSHSY and CDR2 is SAAADI in the germline V gene. This CDR3 spans 14 amino acids. The chain's CDR3 is CASSGDRYPYEQYF. The CDR3, as DNA: TGCGCCAGCAGTGGGGACAGGTACCCCTACGAGCAGTACTTC.

The V and J genes are TRBV19 and TRBJ2-1; tentatively, D is TRBD2 (5 bases). Germline CDR1 LNHDA, CDR2 SQIVND (reference sequence). V shed 3 bases and J shed 7 bases, with 16 bases lying between them. This CDR3 is 15 amino acids long. CDR3 in amino acids: CASSIRPSPGNEQFF. In nucleotides, the CDR3 is TGTGCCAGTAGTATTCGGCCCTCCCCGGGGAATGAGCAGTTCTTC.

The J gene is TRBJ2-2, the V gene TRBV29-1, with D unresolved. V lost 5 bases and J 2 bases, leaving 9 bases between the germline ends. Germline V gives CDR1 SQVTM, CDR2 ANQGSEA. The CDR3 extends over 13 amino acids. This CDR3 is CSVRGLNTGELFF. The CDR3 DNA sequence: TGCAGCGTTCGAGGTCTTAACACCGGGGAGCTGTTTTTT.

This chain joins TRBV15 and TRBJ1-3; TRBD1 agrees at 7 bases. In germline, CDR1 is LNHNV, CDR2 YYDKDF (reference sequence). The ends lost 0 bases at V and 4 bases at J; junction bases unmatched: 3. The length of the CDR3 is 15 residues. The CDR3 spells CATSRDPGQGNTIYF. CDR3 sequence (DNA): TGTGCCACCAGCAGAGATCCGGGACAGGGAAACACCATATATTTT.

The rearrangement uses TRBV12-5 and TRBJ1-6, with TRBD1 matching 7 bases. Trimming at V came to 2 bases and at J to 8 bases, leaving 3 bases not matched to a gene. The germline gives CDR1 LGHNT, CDR2 FRNRAP. This CDR3 comprises 14 residues. CDR3 residues: CASGLRGQDSPLHF. The CDR3 DNA follows: TGTGCTAGTGGTTTGAGGGGGCAGGATTCACCCCTCCACTTT.

The chain combines TRBV5-1 with TRBJ1-4; D remains unclear. The CDR3 contains 10 residues. Germline V gene lookup returns CDR1 SGHRS and CDR2 YFSETQ. V gave up 9 bases and J gave up 7 bases, with 7 bases separating them. In nucleotides, the CDR3 is TGCGCCAAGTACAGTGAAAAACTGTTTTTT. Protein product: CAKYSEKLFF.

The V and J genes are TRBV2 and TRBJ1-5, with D unresolved. Germline V gene data show CDR1 as SNHLY and CDR2 as FYNNEI. CDR3 length equals 14 residues. The V end was cut by 10 bases, the J end by 0 bases, with 13 bases between. The CDR3 DNA reads TGTGCCACCCAAGCGGTAGATAGCAATCAGCCCCAGCATTTT. Residues: CATQAVDSNQPQHF.

In nucleotides, the CDR3 is TGTGCCAGCTCACCGGGCAGGGCCCACGAGCAGTACTTC. It is translated as CASSPGRAHEQYF. The chain carries TRBV18 and TRBJ2-7, with D possibly TRBD1 on 5 matching bases. The germline V gene encodes CDR1 KGHSH and CDR2 LQKENI. The CDR3 has 13 amino acids. Trimming removed 3 bases from V and 5 bases from J, with 11 bases in between.

The V call is TRBV12-3 or TRBV12-4, the J call TRBJ2-1, with 10 bases identical to TRBD2. This CDR3 has 13 residues. V lost 6 bases and J lost 9; bases outside the gene matches: 5. The CDR3 region is CASSPSGGVEQFF. The CDR3 DNA reads TGTGCCAGCAGCCCCAGCGGGGGGGTTGAGCAGTTCTTC.

The V call is TRBV19, the J call TRBJ2-1; TRBD2 matches at 7 bases. This CDR3 is 16 amino acids long. Per the germline V gene, CDR1 is LNHDA and CDR2 is SQIVND (reference sequence). V was clipped by 3 bases and J by 4 bases; unmatched bases: 9. The CDR3 reads CASSMRTGGDYNEQFF. DNA for the CDR3: TGTGCCAGTAGTATGAGGACGGGGGGAGATTACAATGAGCAGTTCTTC.

This chain uses TRBV6-5 with TRBJ2-2, with a weak D call TRBD2 (5 bases). The germline V gene has CDR1 MNHEY and CDR2 SVGAGI. The CDR3 runs to 13 residues. Trimming shortened V by 11 bases and J by 0 bases, and 10 bases separated the two germline ends. The DNA of the CDR3 is TGTGCCGAGGGCAGTGCGAACACCGGGGAGCTGTTTTTT. Residues: CAEGSANTGELFF.

The table lists this clone with a few counts. The V gene is TRBV10-1, the J gene TRBJ1-1; tentative D call: TRBD1 (5 bases). The CDR3 totals 13 residues. Germline V gene sequence: CDR1 WNHNN, CDR2 SYGVQD (reference sequence). The V gene lost 6 bases and the J gene lost 0 bases, with 8 bases spanning the gap. CDR3 loop: CASSPGLNTEAFF. CDR3 coding DNA: TGCGCCAGCAGCCCAGGGTTGAACACTGAAGCTTTCTTT.

The chain uses TRBV15 and TRBJ2-1; the match to TRBD1 covers 8 bases. After removal of 3 bases from V and 7 bases from J, the junction contained 8 bases not matched to a gene. The CDR3 loop spans 15 amino acids. CDR1 is LNHNV, CDR2 YYDKDF, per germline (reference sequence). CDR3 in DNA: TGTGCCACCAGCAGGCCTAGACAGGGGAAGAATGAGCAGTTCTTC. Translating gives CATSRPRQGKNEQFF.

The chain carries TRBV4-1 and TRBJ2-3; 13 bases line up with TRBD2. Unmatched junction bases numbered 5, after V lost 1 base and J lost 7 bases. From germline, CDR1 is MGHRA and CDR2 YSYEKL. The CDR3 is made up of 16 amino acids. The CDR3 region is CASSQGLLAGGNTQYF. CDR3 DNA sequence: TGCGCCAGCAGCCAAGGCCTACTAGCGGGGGGGAATACGCAGTATTTT.

V and J are TRBV6-5 and TRBJ2-7, with 9 bases that match TRBD1. The junction had 10 bases not matched to a gene; V was cut back by 5 bases and J by 5 bases. CDR1 is MNHEY, CDR2 SVGAGI, per germline. CDR3 length equals 15 residues. The CDR3 nucleotides read TGTGCCAGCAGTAAACCGGGACAGGGAGCCGACGAGCAGTACTTC. Protein: CASSKPGQGADEQYF.

This clone was detected only a few times. The CDR3 coding sequence is TGTGCCAGCAGCCCACCCCCGGGACAGGGGTATGGCTACACCTTC. It is translated as CASSPPPGQGYGYTF. The chain uses TRBV11-2 and TRBJ1-2, with 10 bases fitting TRBD1. The V gene's germline CDR1 is SGHAT and CDR2 FQNNGV. V was clipped by 5 bases and J by 5 bases; unmatched bases: 8. The CDR3 is made up of 15 amino acids.

This clone was seen only a few times. This chain uses TRBV5-5 with TRBJ1-1, with 7 positions matching TRBD1. The CDR3 is 14 residues long. CDR1 SGHKS and CDR2 YYEKEE come from the germline V gene (reference sequence). V was clipped by 6 bases and J by 4 bases; unmatched bases: 9. This CDR3 is CASTSRGLATEAFF. The CDR3 DNA reads as TGTGCCAGCACCTCTAGGGGGCTGGCCACTGAAGCTTTCTTT.

The DNA for the CDR3 is TGCGCCAGCAGCCAAGAGATAGCGGGGGCCCATGTCTCCTACGAGCAGTACTTC. Translation: CASSQEIAGAHVSYEQYF. This chain connects TRBV4-1 to TRBJ2-7; TRBD2 aligns across 9 bases. V dropped 0 bases and J dropped 0; count of bases not matched to a gene: 9. Germline CDR1 and CDR2: MGHRA and YSYEKL. CDR3 size: 18 residues.

This chain joins TRBV12-3 or TRBV12-4 and TRBJ2-5; D possibly corresponds to TRBD2 (6 bases). V shed 4 bases and J shed 5 bases, with 8 bases lying between them. The CDR3 contains 12 residues. Here the CDR3 DNA reads TGTGCCAGCAGTTGGGGAGGCGAGACCCAGTACTTC. Protein sequence: CASSWGGETQYF.

This clone occurred once. The gene calls are TRBV7-8 and TRBJ1-2, with D maybe TRBD1 (5 bases). The CDR3 has 16 amino acids. V was cut by 2 bases and J by 7 bases, with 20 bases left in between. Germline values: CDR1 SGHVS, CDR2 FQNEAQ. The CDR3 sequence is CASSLFLQAGHFGYTF. DNA of the CDR3: TGTGCCAGCAGCTTATTTCTTCAGGCAGGGCACTTTGGCTACACCTTC.

Comments on this clone: The sample has other DNA sequences that encode this CDR3 too. The chain has TRBV27 and TRBJ2-7, with 8 bases fitting TRBD1. Germline CDR1 and CDR2: MNHEY and SMNVEV (reference sequence). V dropped 5 bases and J dropped 4; count of bases not matched to a gene: 4. CDR3 size: 13 residues. The CDR3 protein is CASSGTGLYEQYF. The CDR3 DNA reads TGTGCCAGCAGTGGGACAGGCCTGTACGAGCAGTACTTC.

Sample share makes this clone medium-sized. The chain joins TRBV12-3 or TRBV12-4 to TRBJ1-2, with D possibly matching TRBD1 (5 bases). The germline V and J ends were trimmed by 7 bases and 3 bases, with 9 bases remaining between them. This CDR3 has 12 residues. CDR3 sequence reads: CASKQVDYGYTF. The CDR3 nucleotides are TGTGCCAGCAAACAGGTCGACTATGGCTACACCTTC.

The count of this clone is one. The chain joins TRBV5-1 to TRBJ1-1; a possible D gene is TRBD1 (6 bases). The CDR3 covers 14 residues. Germline V gene lookup returns CDR1 SGHRS and CDR2 YFSETQ. V was cut by 1 base and J by 1 base, with 8 bases left in between. CDR3 DNA sequence: TGCGCCAGCAGCTTGCCGACAGGGAACACTGAAGCTTTCTTT. Protein: CASSLPTGNTEAFF.